What follows are 10 T cell receptor delta chains derived from one specimen sequenced in a study of DNA immune sequencing with unique molecular identifiers. A 32-plex genomic DNA assay used primers for all 8 TRDV and 4 TRDJ genes. Adapter PCR followed 3 to 4 barcoding PCR cycles that attached a 12-nucleotide UMI. TCRdb used CATT to re-call clones from the multiplex PCR reads. The sample has approximately 1,900 delta-chain clones; more than 5.5% are singletons. Sample: gamma-delta T cells from buffy coat blood. The receptors originated from a human donor in good health.

There are a few counts of this clone. This probably arose from a read error, given a far larger clone one base away. Other DNA sequences in the same sample also yield this CDR3. This chain joins TRDV2 and TRDJ1; 9 nucleotides agree with TRDD3. The CDR3 is made up of 17 amino acids. CDR1 is GEAIGNYY and CDR2 is EKD in the germline V gene. CDR3 DNA sequence: TGTGCCTGTTTACCTCTGGGGGATTCTAAAAACACTGATAAACTCATCTTT. It is translated as CACLPLGDSKNTDKLIF.

This clone came up a few times. It is likely a read error: a sequence one base away is far more abundant. V and J are TRDV2 and TRDJ1; the D is unclear. Trimming stripped 0 bases from V and 0 bases from J, with 13 bases between. CDR1 and CDR2 (germline): GEAIGNYY, EKD. The CDR3 has 16 amino acids. The CDR3 here is CACDTVEVMYTDKLIF. In DNA, the CDR3 is TGTGCCTGTGACACCGTGGAGGTCATGTACACCGATAAACTCATCTTT.

This clone was seen a few times. This likely came from a read error, as a far larger clone is one base away. The sample carries other DNA sequences with the same CDR3. This sequence joins TRDV2 and TRDJ1; 11 positions agree with TRDD3. CDR3 length equals 18 residues. CDR1 and CDR2 (germline): GEAIGNYY, EKD. Here the CDR3 DNA reads TGTGCCTGTGACGATCTTGGGGGATACGCGGGTTTCACCGATAAACTAATCTTT. Translating it yields CACDDLGGYAGFTDKLIF.

On this clone: This likely reflects a read error, since a far larger clone is one base away. The chain is built from TRDV2 and TRDJ2; 9 positions agree with TRDD3. The DNA end favors TRDJ1, so the J call may be wrong. The CDR3 spans 17 residues. The germline V gene has CDR1 GEAIGNYY and CDR2 EKD. CDR3 residues: CACDPLGDTISTDKLIF. The CDR3 nucleotides read TGTGCCTGTGACCCACTGGGGGACACAATCTCCACCGATAAACTCATCTTT.

Concerning this clone: The TCRdb protein, from a much larger clone, departs from this DNA's translation at residue 10, likely by read error; the protein shown derives from the DNA. Other DNA sequences in this specimen translate into the identical CDR3. The DNA of the CDR3 is TGTGCTCTTGGGGAATCGGCCCCCTACCAGCCCCCTCACTGGGGGATACGCGGCATACCTCTCGATAAACTCATCTTT. Translating it yields CALGESAPYQPPHWGIRGIPLDKLIF. V usage is TRDV1 and J usage is TRDJ1, with 13 nucleotides matching TRDD3. Matching the DNA to germline supplied the J gene, which TCRdb does not give. The CDR3 has 26 amino acids. Germline values: CDR1 TSWWSYY, CDR2 QGS. Unmatched junction bases numbered 34, after V lost 2 bases and J lost 4 bases.

This clone was detected only a few times. A far more abundant clone sits one base away, making this likely a read error. The CDR3 bases are TGTGCCTGTGACACCGTCAGATCTGGGGGATACGGTGAAAACGATAAACTCATCTTT. This translates into CACDTVRSGGYGENDKLIF. This sequence joins TRDV2 and TRDJ1; TRDD3 agrees at 12 bases. Germline CDR1 reads GEAIGNYY; CDR2 reads EKD. There are 19 residues in the CDR3. Trimming cost V 0 bases and J 4 bases; bases outside gene matches: 14.

Comment on this clone: For this DNA, TCRdb reports the protein of a much larger clone, which diverges at residue 13, most likely from a read error; the protein presented here is translated directly from the DNA. The rearrangement uses TRDV2 and TRDJ1; TRDD3 aligns across 7 bases. Trimming removed 3 bases from V and 4 bases from J; junction bases left unmatched: 19. Germline CDR1 reads GEAIGNYY; CDR2 reads EKD. This CDR3 is built from 18 residues. DNA for the CDR3: TGTGCCTGTGACCCGGTACTGGGGACTCTTCCCTACATCGATAAACTCATCTTT. Translated: CACDPVLGTLPYIDKLIF.

Concerning this clone: A far larger clone is off by one base, so a read error is likely. The J gene was recorded as TRDJ3; no V gene was called; the D call TRDD3 from the table was never checked on the DNA. The CDR3 length is 23 residues. CDR3 residues: CACDTSPLGDTPGSSWDTRQMFF. The CDR3 DNA follows: TGTGCCTGTGACACTTCCCCCCTGGGGGATACGCCAGGAAGCTCCTGGGACACCCGACAGATGTTTTTC.

This clone appeared a few times. TCRdb pairs this DNA with a much larger clone's protein that differs at residue 3, likely a read error; the protein shown was translated from the DNA. J is TRDJ1 and V is TRDV1, with 9 bases matching TRDD3. The J gene was missing in TCRdb and was found by matching the end of the DNA to germline. Germline V gives CDR1 TSWWSYY, CDR2 QGS. The CDR3 is 24 amino acids. CDR3 bases: TGTGCTTTTGGGGTGTCCCCCCTTGGCCCTGGGGATACGAGTACCCCTCCGTACACCGATAAACTCATCTTT. Translating gives CAFGVSPLGPGDTSTPPYTDKLIF.

As concerns this clone: The likely explanation is a read error, given a far larger clone one base away. Other DNA sequences in this sample translate to the same CDR3. The CDR3 region has the DNA TGTGCTCTGGGGGTGTCCCCCCTTGGCCCTGGGGATACGAGTACCCCTCCGTACACCGATAAACTCATCTTT. Its protein product is CALGVSPLGPGDTSTPPYTDKLIF. The J gene is TRDJ1, the V gene TRDV1; TRDD3 matches 9 bases. The CDR3 is made up of 24 amino acids. Germline CDR1 TSWWSYY, CDR2 QGS.